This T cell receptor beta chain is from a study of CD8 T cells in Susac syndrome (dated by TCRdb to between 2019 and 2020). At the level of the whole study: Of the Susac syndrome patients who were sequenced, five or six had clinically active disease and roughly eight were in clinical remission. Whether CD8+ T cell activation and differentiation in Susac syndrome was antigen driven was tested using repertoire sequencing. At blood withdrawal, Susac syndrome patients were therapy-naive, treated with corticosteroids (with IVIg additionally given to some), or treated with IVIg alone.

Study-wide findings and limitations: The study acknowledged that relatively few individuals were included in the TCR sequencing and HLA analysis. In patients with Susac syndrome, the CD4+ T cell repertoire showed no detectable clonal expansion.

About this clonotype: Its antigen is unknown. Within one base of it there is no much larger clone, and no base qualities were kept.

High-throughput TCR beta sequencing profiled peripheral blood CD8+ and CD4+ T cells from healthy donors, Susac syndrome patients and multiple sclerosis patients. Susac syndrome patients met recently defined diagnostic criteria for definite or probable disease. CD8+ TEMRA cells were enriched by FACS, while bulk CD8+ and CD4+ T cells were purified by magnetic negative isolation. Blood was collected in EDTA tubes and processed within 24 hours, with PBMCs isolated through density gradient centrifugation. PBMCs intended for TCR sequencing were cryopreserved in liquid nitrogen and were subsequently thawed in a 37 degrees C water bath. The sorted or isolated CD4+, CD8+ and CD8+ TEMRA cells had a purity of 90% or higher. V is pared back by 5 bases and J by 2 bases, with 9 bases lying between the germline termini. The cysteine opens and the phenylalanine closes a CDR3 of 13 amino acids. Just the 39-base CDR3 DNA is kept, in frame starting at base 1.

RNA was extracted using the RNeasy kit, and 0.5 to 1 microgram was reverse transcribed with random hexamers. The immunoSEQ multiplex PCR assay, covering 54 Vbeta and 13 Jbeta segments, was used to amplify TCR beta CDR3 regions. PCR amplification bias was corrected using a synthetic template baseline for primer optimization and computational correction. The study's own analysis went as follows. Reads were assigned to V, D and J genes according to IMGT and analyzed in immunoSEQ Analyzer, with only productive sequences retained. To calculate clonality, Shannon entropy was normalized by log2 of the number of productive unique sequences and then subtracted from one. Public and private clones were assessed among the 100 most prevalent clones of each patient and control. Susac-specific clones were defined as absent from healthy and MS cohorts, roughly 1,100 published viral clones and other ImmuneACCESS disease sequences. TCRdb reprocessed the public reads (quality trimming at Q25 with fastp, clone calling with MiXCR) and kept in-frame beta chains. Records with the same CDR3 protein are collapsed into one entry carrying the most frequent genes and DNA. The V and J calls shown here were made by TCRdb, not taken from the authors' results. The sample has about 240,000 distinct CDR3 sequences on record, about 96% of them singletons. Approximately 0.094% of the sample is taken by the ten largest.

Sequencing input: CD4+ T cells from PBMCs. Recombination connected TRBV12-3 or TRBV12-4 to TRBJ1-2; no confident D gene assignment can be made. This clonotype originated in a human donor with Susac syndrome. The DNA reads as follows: TGTGCCAGCAGTCCGGTTGCGAACTATGGCTACACCTTC. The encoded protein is CASSPVANYGYTF.